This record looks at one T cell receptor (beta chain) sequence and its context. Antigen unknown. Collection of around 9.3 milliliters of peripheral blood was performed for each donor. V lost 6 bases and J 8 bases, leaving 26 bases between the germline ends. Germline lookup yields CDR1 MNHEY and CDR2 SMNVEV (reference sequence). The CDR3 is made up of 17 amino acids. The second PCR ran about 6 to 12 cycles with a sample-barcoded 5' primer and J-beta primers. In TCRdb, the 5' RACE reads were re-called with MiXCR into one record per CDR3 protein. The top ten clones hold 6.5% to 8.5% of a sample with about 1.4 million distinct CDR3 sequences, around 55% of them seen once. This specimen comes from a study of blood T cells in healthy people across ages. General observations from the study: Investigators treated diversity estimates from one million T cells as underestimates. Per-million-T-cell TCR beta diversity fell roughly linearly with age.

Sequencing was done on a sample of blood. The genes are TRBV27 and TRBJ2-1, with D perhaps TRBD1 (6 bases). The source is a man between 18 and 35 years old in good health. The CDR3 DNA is TGTGCCAGCAGCAGAGAGAGGGGGACAAATACAAACGATGAGCAGTTCTTC. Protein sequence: CASSRERGTNTNDEQFF.